Reported below is one T cell receptor beta chain. Its antigen is not known. The sample is drawn from a study of T cells in Graves' hyperthyroidism and ophthalmopathy. General study findings and limits: Separating ophthalmopathy from stable hyperthyroidism was achieved by a 13 V-J model.

Using RNA transcripts as the source, TCR beta CDR3 regions were amplified. First-round RT-PCR targeting the TCR CDR3 was performed with the HTBI primer set. TCRdb reanalysed the multiplex PCR reads using MiXCR and keeps one entry per CDR3 protein. The sample lists about 600,000 distinct CDR3 sequences, about a sixth occurring once. Germline V gene lookup returns CDR1 SGHTA and CDR2 FQGNSA. The CDR3 runs to 13 residues. Trimming shortened V by 5 bases and J by 2 bases, and 9 bases separated the two germline ends. Each person with ophthalmopathy scored at least 3 on the Clinical Activity Score, reached NOSPECS grade 4 or higher, and had been ill under 3 months.

The sequence was collected from a woman between 35 and 50 years old with Graves' ophthalmopathy. Sequencing input: blood. V is TRBV7-2 and J is TRBJ1-2, with D uncertain. The CDR3 DNA is TGTGCCAGCAGCACCACACCCAACTATGGCTACACCTTC. Its translation: CASSTTPNYGYTF.